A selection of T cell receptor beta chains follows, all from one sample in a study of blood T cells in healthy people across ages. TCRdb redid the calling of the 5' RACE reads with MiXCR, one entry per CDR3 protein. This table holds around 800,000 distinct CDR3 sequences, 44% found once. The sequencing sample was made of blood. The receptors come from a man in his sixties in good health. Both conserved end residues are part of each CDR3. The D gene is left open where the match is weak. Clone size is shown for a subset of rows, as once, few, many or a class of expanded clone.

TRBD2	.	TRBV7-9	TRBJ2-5	TGTGCCAGCAGCCCGGGGACTAGCGGCCTGGGGGAGCAGTACTTC	CASSPGTSGLGEQYF
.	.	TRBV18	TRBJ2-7	TGTGCCAGCACCTCTTGGGGCGGGAACGAGCAGTACTTC	CASTSWGGNEQYF
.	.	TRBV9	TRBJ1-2	TGTGCCAGCAGTGTAAGCGGGGGGAACTATGGCAACACCTTC	CASSVSGGNYGNTF
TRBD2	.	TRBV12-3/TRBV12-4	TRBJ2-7	TGTGCCAGCAGTTCAGGTAACCGGGACTACTCCTACGAGCAGTACTTC	CASSSGNRDYSYEQYF
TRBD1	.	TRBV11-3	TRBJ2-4	TGTGCCAGCAGTGGGACAGAAAAAAACATTCAGTACTTC	CASSGTEKNIQYF
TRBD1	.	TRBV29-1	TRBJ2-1	TGCAGCGTAGGCGGACAGGGAGAGCAGGGAGAGCAGTTCTTC	CSVGGQGEQGEQFF
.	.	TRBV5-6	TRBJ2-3	TGTGCCAGCAGCTTGTATTTAAGCGGGCGAATTCGCACAGATACGCGGTATTTT	CASSLYLSGRIRTDTRYF
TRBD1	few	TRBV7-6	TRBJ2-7	TGTGCCAGCAGAAACCAGGGGGCGAGTGACGAGCAGTACTTC	CASRNQGASDEQYF
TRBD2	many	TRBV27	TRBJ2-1	TGTGCCAGCAGTCTCCAAGGACTAGACGCGAACGATGAGCAGTTCTTC	CASSLQGLDANDEQFF
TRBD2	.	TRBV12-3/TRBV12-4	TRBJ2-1	TGTGCCAGCAGTCGAGACAGTCTACTAGCGGGACCGATCAATGAGCAGTTCTTC	CASSRDSLLAGPINEQFF
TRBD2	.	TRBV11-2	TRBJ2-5	TGTGCCAGCAGCTTAGAGGGGAGGGTATCAGAGACCCAGTACTTC	CASSLEGRVSETQYF
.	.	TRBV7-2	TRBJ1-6	TGTGCCAGCAGCTCCATGTCCAGGGAAATCAATTCACCCCTCCACTTT	CASSSMSREINSPLHF
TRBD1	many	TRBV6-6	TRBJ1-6	TGTGCCAGCAGTTACGGACAGGGCTTTCCCCTCCACTTT	CASSYGQGFPLHF
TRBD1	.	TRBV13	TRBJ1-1	TGTGCCAGCAGCTTTTGGGACAGGGTTTCCACTGAAGCTTTCTTT	CASSFWDRVSTEAFF
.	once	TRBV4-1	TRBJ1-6	TGCGCCAGCAGCCAAGAGGGGGTTTCACCCCTCCACTTT	CASSQEGVSPLHF
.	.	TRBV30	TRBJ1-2	TGTGCCTGGAGTAGGACAGCTTCTAACTATGGCTACACCTTC	CAWSRTASNYGYTF
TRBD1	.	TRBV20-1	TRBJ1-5	TGCAGTGCTAGAGACTCGGGACAGGGTTTGATAAGCAATCAGCCCCAGCATTTT	CSARDSGQGLISNQPQHF
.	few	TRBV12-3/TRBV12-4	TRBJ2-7	TGTGCCAGCAGTTTAAGGGGTTTCAACGAGCAGTACTTC	CASSLRGFNEQYF
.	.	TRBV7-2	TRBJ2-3	TGTGCCAGCAGCTTAGGACACGGTAGTTTGACAGATACGCAGTATTTT	CASSLGHGSLTDTQYF
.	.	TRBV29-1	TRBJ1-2	TGCAGCGTTGACTCGGGGATCTATGGCTACACCTTC	CSVDSGIYGYTF